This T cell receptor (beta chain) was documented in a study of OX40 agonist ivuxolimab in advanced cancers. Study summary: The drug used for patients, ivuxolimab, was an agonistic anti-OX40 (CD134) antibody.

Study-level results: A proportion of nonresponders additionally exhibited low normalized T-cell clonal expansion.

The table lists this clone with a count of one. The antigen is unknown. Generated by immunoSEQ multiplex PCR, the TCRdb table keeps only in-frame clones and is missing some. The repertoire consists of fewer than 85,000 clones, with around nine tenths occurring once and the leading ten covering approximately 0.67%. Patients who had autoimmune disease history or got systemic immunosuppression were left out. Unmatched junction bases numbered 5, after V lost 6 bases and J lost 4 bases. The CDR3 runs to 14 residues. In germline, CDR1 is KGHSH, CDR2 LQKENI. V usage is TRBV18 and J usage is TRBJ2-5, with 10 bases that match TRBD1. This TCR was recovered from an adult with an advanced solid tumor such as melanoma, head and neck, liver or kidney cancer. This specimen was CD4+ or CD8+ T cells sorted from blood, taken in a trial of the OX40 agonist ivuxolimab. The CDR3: CASSRDRGLETQYF. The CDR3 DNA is TGTGCCAGCTCTCGGGACAGGGGCCTAGAGACCCAGTACTTC.